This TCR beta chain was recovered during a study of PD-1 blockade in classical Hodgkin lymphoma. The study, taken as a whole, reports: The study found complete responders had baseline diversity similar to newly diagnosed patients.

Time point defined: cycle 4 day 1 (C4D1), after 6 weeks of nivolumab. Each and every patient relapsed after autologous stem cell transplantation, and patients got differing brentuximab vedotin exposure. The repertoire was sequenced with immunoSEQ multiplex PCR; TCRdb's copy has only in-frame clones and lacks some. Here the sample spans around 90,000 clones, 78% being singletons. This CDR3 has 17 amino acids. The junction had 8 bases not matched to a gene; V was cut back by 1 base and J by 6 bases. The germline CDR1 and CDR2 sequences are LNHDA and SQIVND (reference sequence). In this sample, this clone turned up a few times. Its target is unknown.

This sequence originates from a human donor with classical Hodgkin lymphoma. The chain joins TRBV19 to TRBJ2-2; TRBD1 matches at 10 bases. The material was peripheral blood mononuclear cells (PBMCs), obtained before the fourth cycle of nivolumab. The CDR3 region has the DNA TGTGCCAGTAGTATAGTGGCGGGACAGGGGTTCGCCGGGGAGCTGTTTTTT. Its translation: CASSIVAGQGFAGELFF.